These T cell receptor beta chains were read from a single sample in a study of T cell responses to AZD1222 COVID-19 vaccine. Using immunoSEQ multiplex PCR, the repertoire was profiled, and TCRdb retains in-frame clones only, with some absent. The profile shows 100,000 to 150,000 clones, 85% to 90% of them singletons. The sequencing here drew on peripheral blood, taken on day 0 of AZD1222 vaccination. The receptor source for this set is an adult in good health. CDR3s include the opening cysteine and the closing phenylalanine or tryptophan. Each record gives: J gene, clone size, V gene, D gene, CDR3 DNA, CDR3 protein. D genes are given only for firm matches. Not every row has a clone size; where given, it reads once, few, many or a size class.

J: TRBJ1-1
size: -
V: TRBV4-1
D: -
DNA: TGCGCCAGCAGCCACACCCCGACCGAGACTTTCTTT
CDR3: CASSHTPTETFF

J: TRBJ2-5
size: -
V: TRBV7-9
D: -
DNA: TGTGCCAGCAGCCCGAACGGAGCCAGGGAGACCCAGTACTTC
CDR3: CASSPNGARETQYF

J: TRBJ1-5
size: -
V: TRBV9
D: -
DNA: TGTGCCAGCAGCCGGGCCCCGGGGGGCAATCAGCCCCAGCATTTT
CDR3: CASSRAPGGNQPQHF

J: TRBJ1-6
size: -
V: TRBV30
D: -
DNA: TGTGCCTGGAGCCCCGAGGAGGGACGTGGGTCACCCCTCCACTTT
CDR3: CAWSPEEGRGSPLHF

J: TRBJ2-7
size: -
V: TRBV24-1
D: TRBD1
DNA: TGTGCCACCAGTGACCGTGACAGGGGACGGTACGAGCAGTACTTC
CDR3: CATSDRDRGRYEQYF

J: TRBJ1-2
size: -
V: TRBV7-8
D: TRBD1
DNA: TGTGCCAGCAGCTCCGATCACAGGGGAGCTAACTATGGCTACACCTTC
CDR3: CASSSDHRGANYGYTF

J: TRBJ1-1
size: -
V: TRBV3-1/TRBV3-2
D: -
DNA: TGTGCCAGCAGCCAAGTGAGGGACCTGAACACTGAAGCTTTCTTT
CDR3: CASSQVRDLNTEAFF

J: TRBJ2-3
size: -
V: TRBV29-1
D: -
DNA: TGCAGCGTTGCGAAATCCGGACCAAACACAGATACGCAGTATTTT
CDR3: CSVAKSGPNTDTQYF

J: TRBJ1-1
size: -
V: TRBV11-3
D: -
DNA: TGTGCCAGCAGCTTAGAGGCTAACACTGAAGCTTTCTTT
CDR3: CASSLEANTEAFF

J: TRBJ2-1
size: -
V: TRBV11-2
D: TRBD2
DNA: TGTGCCAGCAGCCCTAGCGGGGGGAACAATGAGCAGTTCTTC
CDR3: CASSPSGGNNEQFF

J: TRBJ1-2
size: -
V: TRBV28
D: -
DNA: TGTGCCAGCAGTTTATCCCAGCGCCTCTATGGCTACACCTTC
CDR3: CASSLSQRLYGYTF

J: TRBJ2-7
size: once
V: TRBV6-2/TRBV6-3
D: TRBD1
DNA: TGTGCCAGCAGTCACCCGGACAGGGGATCCTACGAGCAGTACTTC
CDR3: CASSHPDRGSYEQYF

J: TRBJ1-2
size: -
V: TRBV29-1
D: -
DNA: TGCAGCGTTGAAAGCCCAGGGTACTATGGCTACACCTTC
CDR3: CSVESPGYYGYTF

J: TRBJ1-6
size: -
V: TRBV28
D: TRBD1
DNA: TGTGCCAGCAGTGGTGGGGACAGGCACAATTCACCCCTCCACTTT
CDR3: CASSGGDRHNSPLHF

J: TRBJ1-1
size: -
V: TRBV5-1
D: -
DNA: TGCGCCAGCAGCCCTGGGGGGGGATTGAGAAACACTGAAGCTTTCTTT
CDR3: CASSPGGGLRNTEAFF

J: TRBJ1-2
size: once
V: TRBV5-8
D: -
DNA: TGTGCCAGCAGCTTGACGCCGGGGACGGGAGGCTACACCTTC
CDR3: CASSLTPGTGGYTF

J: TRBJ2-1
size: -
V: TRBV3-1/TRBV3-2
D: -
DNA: TGTGCCAGCAGCCCCCGAGGTCGAGAGCAGTTCTTC
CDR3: CASSPRGREQFF

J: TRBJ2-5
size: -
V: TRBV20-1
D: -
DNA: TGCAGTCGGTCCTTCAGTGAGACCCAGTACTTC
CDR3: CSRSFSETQYF